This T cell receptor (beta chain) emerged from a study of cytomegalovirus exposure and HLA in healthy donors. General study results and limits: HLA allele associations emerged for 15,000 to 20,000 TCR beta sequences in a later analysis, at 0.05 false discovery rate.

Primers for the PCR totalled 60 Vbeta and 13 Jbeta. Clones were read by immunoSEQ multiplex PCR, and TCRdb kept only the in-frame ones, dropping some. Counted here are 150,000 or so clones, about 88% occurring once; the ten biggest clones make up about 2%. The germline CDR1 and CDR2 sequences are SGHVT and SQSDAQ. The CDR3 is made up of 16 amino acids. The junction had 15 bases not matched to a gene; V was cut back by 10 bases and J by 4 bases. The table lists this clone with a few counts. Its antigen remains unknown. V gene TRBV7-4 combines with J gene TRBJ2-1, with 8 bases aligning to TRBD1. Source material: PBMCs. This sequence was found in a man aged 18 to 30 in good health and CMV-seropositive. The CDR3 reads CATTASDRARYNEQFF. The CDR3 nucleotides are TGTGCCACTACAGCTTCGGACAGGGCGCGGTACAATGAGCAGTTCTTC.